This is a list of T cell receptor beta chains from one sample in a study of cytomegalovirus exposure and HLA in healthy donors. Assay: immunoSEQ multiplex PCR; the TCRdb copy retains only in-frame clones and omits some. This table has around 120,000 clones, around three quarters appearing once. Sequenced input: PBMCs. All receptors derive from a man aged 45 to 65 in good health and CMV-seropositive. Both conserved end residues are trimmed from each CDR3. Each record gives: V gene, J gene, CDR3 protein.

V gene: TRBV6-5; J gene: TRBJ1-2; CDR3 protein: ASTGSSYNYGYT
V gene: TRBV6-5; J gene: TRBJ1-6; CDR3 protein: ASSQQGRPLH
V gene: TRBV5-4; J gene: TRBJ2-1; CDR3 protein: ASSLQGAQGNEQF
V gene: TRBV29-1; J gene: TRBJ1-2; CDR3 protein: SGGGSGDGYT
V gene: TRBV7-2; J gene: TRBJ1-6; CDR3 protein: ASSSAGSPLH
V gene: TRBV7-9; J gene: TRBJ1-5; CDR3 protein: ASSFSTGVRGQPQH
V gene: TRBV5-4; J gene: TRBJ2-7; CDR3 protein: ASSLAGESYEQY
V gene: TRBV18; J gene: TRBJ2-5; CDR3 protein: ASSPGETQY
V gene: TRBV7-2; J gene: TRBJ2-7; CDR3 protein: ASSPSYYEQY
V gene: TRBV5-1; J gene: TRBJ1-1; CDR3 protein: ASSFVTETEAF
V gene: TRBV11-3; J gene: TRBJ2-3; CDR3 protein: ASSSQTSTDTQY
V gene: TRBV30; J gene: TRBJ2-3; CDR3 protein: AWGADTDTQY
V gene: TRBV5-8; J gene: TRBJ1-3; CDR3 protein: ASRSGGSGNTIY
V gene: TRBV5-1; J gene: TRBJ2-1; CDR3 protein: ASSLTGAFEQF
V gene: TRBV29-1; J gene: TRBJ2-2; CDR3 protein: SGGAGRNTGELF
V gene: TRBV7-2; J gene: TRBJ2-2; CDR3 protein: ASSLASKAGELF
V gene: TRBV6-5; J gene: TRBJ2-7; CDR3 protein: ASSLKRGSYEQY
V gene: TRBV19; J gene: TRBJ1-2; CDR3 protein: ASSIGSGGYT
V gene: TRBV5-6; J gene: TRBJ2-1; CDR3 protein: ASVLSGRVAYNEQF
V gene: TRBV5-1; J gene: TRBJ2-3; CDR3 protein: ASSSHTLGTSTDTQY
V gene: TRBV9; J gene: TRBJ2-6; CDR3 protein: ASSIGGQGVSGANVLT
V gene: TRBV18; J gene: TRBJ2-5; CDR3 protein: ASSSYQETQY
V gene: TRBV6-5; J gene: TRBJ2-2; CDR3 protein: ASSYNSGRTGELF
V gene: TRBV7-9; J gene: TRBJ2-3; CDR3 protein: ASRGATGGDTQY
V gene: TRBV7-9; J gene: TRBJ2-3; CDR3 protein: ASSLAGGSTDTQY
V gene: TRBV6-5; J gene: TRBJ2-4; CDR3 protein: ASSSQGLDKNIQY
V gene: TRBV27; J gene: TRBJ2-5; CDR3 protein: ASSFQLATGTQY
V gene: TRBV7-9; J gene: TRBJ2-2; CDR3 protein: ASSDTTGELF
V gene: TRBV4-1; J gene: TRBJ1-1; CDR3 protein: ASSQAFLNRQAF
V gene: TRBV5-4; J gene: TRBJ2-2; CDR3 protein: ASRFGQGVDGELF
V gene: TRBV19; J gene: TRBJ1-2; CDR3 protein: ASSTPQGGRANYGYT
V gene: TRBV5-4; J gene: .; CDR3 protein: ASSLVTPDEQY
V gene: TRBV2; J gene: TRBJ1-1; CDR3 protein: ASSPNREFTEAF
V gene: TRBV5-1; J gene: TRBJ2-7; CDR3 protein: ASSFGGRSSYEQY
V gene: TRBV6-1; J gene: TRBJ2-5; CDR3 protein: ASRRGTGGLETQY
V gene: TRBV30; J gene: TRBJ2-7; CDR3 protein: AWSGIGLAGEYEQY
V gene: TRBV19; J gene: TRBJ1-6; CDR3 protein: ASSTGQSNSPLH
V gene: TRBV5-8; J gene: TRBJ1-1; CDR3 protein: ASSTGVGQGKNTEAF
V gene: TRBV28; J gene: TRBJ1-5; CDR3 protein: ASRTDRKSNQPQH
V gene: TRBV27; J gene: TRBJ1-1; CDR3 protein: ASSPRIGGYTEAF
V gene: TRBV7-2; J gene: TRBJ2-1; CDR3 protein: ASIQTGSYNEQF
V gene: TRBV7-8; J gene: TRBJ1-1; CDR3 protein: ASSLYMGKGAEAF
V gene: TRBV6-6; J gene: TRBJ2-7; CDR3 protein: ASSYSAAAPYEQY
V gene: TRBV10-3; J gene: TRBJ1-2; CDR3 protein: AISPGTLGYT
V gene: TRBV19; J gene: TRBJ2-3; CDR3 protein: ASSMASGSTDTQY
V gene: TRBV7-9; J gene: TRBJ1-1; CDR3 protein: ASSLNNRDRGVVGAF
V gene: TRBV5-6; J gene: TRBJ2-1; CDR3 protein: ASSLVSGNEQF
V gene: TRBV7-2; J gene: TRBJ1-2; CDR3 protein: ASSPGGTRYGYT
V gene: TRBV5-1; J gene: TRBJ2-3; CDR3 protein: ASSLYGSTDTQY
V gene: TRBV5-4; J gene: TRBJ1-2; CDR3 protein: ASSFDRGFGYT
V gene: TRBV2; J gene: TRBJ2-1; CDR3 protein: ASSEDSGRVNEQF
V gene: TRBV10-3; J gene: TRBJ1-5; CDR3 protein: AIRDRGLNQPQH
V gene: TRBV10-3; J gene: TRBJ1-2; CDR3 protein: AIRDSHGYT